The clone carrying this T cell receptor (beta chain) was seen just once. Its specificity is not known. TCRdb recomputed calls from the reads with MiXCR, one row per CDR3 protein. The sample has about 740,000 distinct CDR3 sequences, 35% seen once. The source of the sample is a study of T cell repertoires in cytomegalovirus infection. Study-level background: Indicated by public TCR beta signatures were CMV infection and matching HLA type. Findings and caveats of the study: The ex vivo response showed dominance by HLA-C-restricted CMV-specific TCR beta clonotypes. People with CMV and the relevant HLA were identified by cumulative public TCR beta family frequency.

V shed 1 base and J shed 8 bases, with 7 bases lying between them. CDR1 is SQVTM, CDR2 ANQGSEA, per germline. CDR3 size: 11 residues. The chain links TRBV29-1 to TRBJ2-3; D perhaps matches TRBD2 (5 bases). Sequences were obtained from PBMCs. The clonotype was recovered from a human donor in good health (CMV status not recorded). Some clones in this sample may be carry-over from other donors' samples. The DNA of the CDR3 is TGCAGCGTTGAAGGACGGGGTACGCAGTATTTT. Translating gives CSVEGRGTQYF.